This T cell receptor beta chain appears in the sequencing data of a study of cytomegalovirus exposure and HLA in healthy donors (dated by TCRdb to 2017 to 2019). At the level of the whole study: An earlier analysis of about 530 of the donors reported 276 Gb of sequence data and 95 million to 140 million unique TCR beta sequences obtained from about 179 million T cells. All discovery cohort repertoires had been generated using a single sequencing platform. Four to six DR-DQ haplotypes were handled as single units for association and clustering, since linkage in the cohort was strong. To study patterns of TCR occurrence, a later analysis re-analyzed previously published TCR beta repertoires from 600 to 750 donors and added high-resolution HLA genotyping. On average, 235,054 unique TCR beta nucleotide sequences were sequenced per donor among a few hundred genotyped donors of the cohort, with approximately 18% of those sequences being non-productive. HLA typing included class I and class II loci at four-digit resolution. An early release covering about 600 HLA-typed donors comprised approximately 290 gigabases of sequencing data and around 80 million unique TCR sequences. Donor age, sex, ethnicity and CMV serostatus were compiled alongside the repertoire data. Of the roughly 410 genotyped donors, approximately 81% were placed in the genetic ancestry cluster associated with self-reported Caucasian donors. The study aimed to test whether cataloging public T cell receptors could reveal signatures of past pathogen exposure. The T cell repertoires of roughly 660 subjects were profiled by immunosequencing and related to cytomegalovirus serostatus. Rather than using new phenotypic data, the later analysis identified candidate immune exposures from TCR beta sequences and from how often those sequences occurred across donors. A separate validation cohort of about 110 different subjects was used in addition to the approximately 700-subject first cohort. An earlier analysis of fewer than 750 of the donors used high-throughput TCR beta sequencing to judge whether each TCR beta V gene segment behaved as functional or pseudogenic. To predict cytomegalovirus infection status, the study combined high-throughput TCR immunosequencing, statistical association of individual TCRs with disease status, and machine learning. A later genetic analysis used genome-wide SNP genotypes for about three fifths of the 666 donors, treating that subset as a discovery cohort. The number of typed donors differed by locus: about 620-640 for A, B, C, DRB1 and DQB1; about 520 for DQA1; 600 to 610 for DPA1; and roughly 450 for DPB1. The investigation overall reported the following: In a later analysis, the rate of TCR association differed among HLA loci, with DRB1 alleles having the most associated TCRs and HLA-C alleles having the fewest. Strong co-occurrence of HLA alleles, especially DR and DQ, made assigning TCR associations to individual alleles difficult. In an earlier analysis of more than 500 of the donors, most TCR beta V segments appeared in productive rearrangements about 87% or about 30% of the time, broadly matching IMGT annotations. According to a later analysis, parvovirus B19, influenza, CMV and Epstein-Barr virus appeared linked to several top co-occurrence clusters. The only immune exposure information available for the cohort was CMV serostatus. The earlier analysis of 587 of the donors excluded roughly 16 rarely observed V segments, including chromosome 9 orphons, because counts were too low. Roughly uniform sequencing depth across donors was assumed in presence/absence analyses, although this assumption may not hold. A few of the identified cytomegalovirus-associated TCR beta chains were confirmed in vitro to be specific for cytomegalovirus antigens. Because some donors lacked HLA typing at each locus, the association tests relied only on the typed subset. Because the 87-base-pair reads could not distinguish some IMGT-functional V segments, including TRBV6-2 and TRBV6-3, those segments were excluded. The study gave a list of roughly 150 TCR beta chains associated with cytomegalovirus. Compared with the roughly 700-donor mean, donors in an Asian-associated ancestry cluster had fewer N-insertions in productive TCRs, according to a later genetic analysis. This cohort had only TCR beta chains sequenced, and the lack of alpha or paired-chain data limited which features could be detected. A later analysis found that most CMV-associated TCR beta chains appeared HLA-restricted, with HLA associations seemingly driven largely by CMV exposure. In a later analysis, HLA-associated TCR beta chains were found to be more clonally expanded and to have lower generation probabilities than equally common non-associated chains. It was suggested by the authors that the approach could potentially be generalized to other disease states and immunological phenotypes. A later genetic analysis associated a missense DCLRE1C variant with V-gene and J-gene trimming of TCR beta chains, and an independent cohort replicated the association. Across donors, most TCR sequences were observed very rarely, whereas some public TCRs were present in many individuals. The classifier was reported to diagnose cytomegalovirus status with high specificity and sensitivity in both the original and validation cohorts. A group of highly shared sequence variants was considered likely to be a technical artifact of the sequencing pipeline. A further reported finding was that TCR beta sequences accurately predicted the HLA-A and HLA-B alleles for most subjects in the first cohort. In a later analysis, over 15,000 TCR beta sequences were associated with specific HLA alleles at a false discovery rate of 0.05. Linkage disequilibrium might explain the correlated functional status among segregating V segments, but an unknown experimental factor could not be ruled out.

In total, over 600 healthy bone marrow donors made up the cohort. At the time of sampling, every cohort member was nominally healthy, though immune exposures that went unrecorded were likely present. The donor tested CMV seronegative, placing the donor among the 350 to 400 seronegative members of the cohort. A peripheral blood sample was collected from each donor, and TCR beta sequencing was performed on peripheral blood mononuclear cells. The Qiagen DNeasy Blood Extraction Kit was used to extract genomic DNA from the blood cell samples. To prepare the library, the immunoSEQ multiplex PCR assay was applied. The multiplex PCR relied on a mix of 60 forward primers for TCR Vbeta segments and 13 reverse primers for TCR Jbeta segments. A multiplex PCR assay on genomic DNA amplified the CDR3 region of rearranged TCR beta genes. The amplified TCR beta libraries were sequenced on the Illumina HiSeq System as 87-base-pair reads. The paper's processing steps were these. A later analysis tallied tens of millions of unique TCR beta chains across the 600 to 700 repertoires, and roughly 11 million of those chains were shared by two or more donors. A nearest-neighbor algorithm error-corrected the raw reads and collapsed the reads into unique sequences, merging closely related sequences to remove PCR and sequencing errors. Alignment of CDR3 sequences to IMGT reference sequences was used to assign V, D and J gene segments. Each retained sequence needed at least a six-nucleotide match to both a V gene segment and a J gene segment. A rearrangement counted as productive if the CDR3 had no stop codons and remained in frame with V and J, and every other rearrangement counted as non-productive. CDR3 was defined according to IMGT convention as the region running from the second conserved V-encoded cysteine to the conserved J-encoded phenylalanine. The earlier analysis of roughly 590 of the donors excluded sequences that lacked an unambiguous match to a single V gene segment. In an earlier analysis of approximately 610 of the donors, V segments were called functional above 56.7% productive rearrangements and were called segregating when the between-donor standard deviation exceeded 5%. A statistical classification framework was built for diagnosing cytomegalovirus status from the catalog of TCR beta chain sequences. V and J gene assignment, in a later analysis, came from comparing TCR nucleotide sequences with IMGT/GENE-DB human TR gene sequences. The TCRdist pipeline was used in a later analysis to assign CDR3 sequences and most-parsimonious VDJ recombination scenarios. A later analysis defined each TCR beta chain by its CDR3 amino acid sequence plus V-gene family, and excluded reads lacking a unique V-gene family. A later analysis removed 550 to 700 highly shared, low-generation-probability nucleotide sequences to deal with suspected cross-contamination and a sequencing artifact. A later analysis calculated a clonal expansion index for each public chain from normalized within-repertoire ranks of inferred template counts. Generation probabilities in a later analysis came from a VDJ recombination model fitted to out-of-frame rearrangements, and those results were checked against IGoR. In a later analysis, TCR-TCR, TCR-HLA and TCR-CMV co-occurrence was scored with hypergeometric tests, and a repertoire-size bias correction was applied to TCR pairs. False discovery rates were estimated in a later analysis by permuting HLA or CMV assignments 20 times. A later analysis grouped co-occurring TCRs with DBSCAN, adding TCRdist sequence similarity when clustering within HLA-allele-positive subsets. Co-occurrence clustering excluded repertoires with fewer than 30,000 or more than 120,000 public chains, plus five with anomalous nucleotide sharing. TCRdb mirrors the immuneACCESS table, restricted to in-frame sequences. Some clones are absent from its copies; in checked studies, under half trace to an unresolved V gene, and the reason for the others is unknown. The V and J calls and clone size come from that table; D and trimming were worked out from the DNA. For this sample the table gives 85,000 to 120,000 clones, of which roughly 83% were detected only once. The ten largest clones represent 2.6% of the sample.

With respect to this clone: It lacks a known antigen. It has no much larger one-base neighbor in the sample; base qualities were not kept.

Via the germline V gene (reference sequence), CDR1 is PRHDT and CDR2 FYEKMQ. Taken from cysteine to phenylalanine, the CDR3 has 16 residues. Just CDR3 DNA is preserved here, 48 bases in frame from base 1. V lost 2 bases and J lost 3 bases; the stretch between them is 14 bases long. The specimen was PBMCs. This clonotype was obtained from a middle-aged man in good health and CMV-seronegative. The chain is encoded by TRBV13 joined to TRBJ2-1, with a tentative D gene TRBD1 over 5 matching bases. This receptor carries the CDR3 CASSLQGSTYYNEQFF. The bases are TGTGCCAGCAGCTTACAGGGCAGCACCTACTACAATGAGCAGTTCTTC.